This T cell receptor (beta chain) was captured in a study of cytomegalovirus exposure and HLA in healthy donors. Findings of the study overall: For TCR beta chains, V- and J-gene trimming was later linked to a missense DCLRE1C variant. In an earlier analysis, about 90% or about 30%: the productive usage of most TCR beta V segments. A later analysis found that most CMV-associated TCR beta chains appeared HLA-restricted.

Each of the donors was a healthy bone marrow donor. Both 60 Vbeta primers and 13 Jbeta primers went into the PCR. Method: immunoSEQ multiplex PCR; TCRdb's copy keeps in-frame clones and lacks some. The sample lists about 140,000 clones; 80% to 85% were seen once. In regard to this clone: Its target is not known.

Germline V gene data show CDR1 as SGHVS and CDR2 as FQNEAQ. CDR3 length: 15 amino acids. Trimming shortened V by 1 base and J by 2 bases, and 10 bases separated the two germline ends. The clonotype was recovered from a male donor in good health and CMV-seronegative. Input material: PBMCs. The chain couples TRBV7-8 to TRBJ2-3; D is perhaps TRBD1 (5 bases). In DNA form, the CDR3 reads TGTGCCAGCAGCTTAGGTACAGGTCCCACAGATACGCAGTATTTT. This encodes CASSLGTGPTDTQYF. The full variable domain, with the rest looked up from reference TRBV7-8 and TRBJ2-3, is GAGVSQSPRYKVAKRGQDVALRCDPISGHVSLFWYQQALGQGPEFLTYFQNEAQLDKSGLPSDRFFAERPEGSVSTLKIQRTQQEDSAVYLCASSLGTGPTDTQYFGPGTRLTVL.